This passage covers 23 T cell receptor beta chains from one sample sequenced in a study of blood T cell repertoires in COVID-19. The protocol was immunoSEQ multiplex PCR, while the TCRdb copy is restricted to in-frame clones and leaves out a portion. Of about 200,000 clones in the sample, roughly 80% were seen once. Sequenced input: PBMCs or T cells enriched from blood (not recorded which). Receptors were obtained from a woman between 50 and 59 years old who had been exposed to COVID-19.

V usage is TRBV29-1 and J usage is TRBJ2-1; D is perhaps TRBD2 (5 bases). From germline, CDR1 is SQVTM and CDR2 ANQGSEA. The CDR3 has 14 residues. V gave up 6 bases and J gave up 5 bases, with 17 bases separating them. DNA for the CDR3: TGCAGCGTAGACTACTCCAGTTGGGACAATGAGCAGTTCTTC. This sequence encodes CSVDYSSWDNEQFF.

The chain uses TRBV11-2 and TRBJ1-2; 7 positions agree with TRBD1. Germline CDR1 and CDR2: SGHAT and FQNNGV. V shed 1 base, J shed 5 bases, and the junction held 4 bases outside the gene matches. The CDR3 runs to 14 residues. The CDR3 DNA is TGTGCCAGCAGCTTAGGGGGACAGACGTATGGCTACACCTTC. This gives the protein CASSLGGQTYGYTF.

The chain is built from TRBV6-5 and TRBJ2-3; D is possibly TRBD1 (6 bases). Trimming removed 6 bases from V and 0 bases from J, with 10 bases in between. Germline CDR1 is MNHEY and CDR2 is SVGAGI. The CDR3 consists of 14 residues. The CDR3 reads CASSTGISTDTQYF. The CDR3 nucleotides read TGTGCCAGCAGCACAGGGATCAGCACAGATACGCAGTATTTT.

To note about this clone: The sample contains more than one DNA sequence encoding this CDR3. The chain couples TRBV10-2 to TRBJ1-1; D remains ambiguous. This CDR3 has 12 amino acids. The germline V gene encodes CDR1 WSHSY and CDR2 SAAADI. V lost 4 bases, J lost 1 base, and 4 bases lay in between. The CDR3 region is CASSAGNTEAFF. DNA for the CDR3: TGCGCCAGCAGTGCCGGGAACACTGAAGCTTTCTTT.

J is TRBJ1-1 and V is TRBV7-2; D is undetermined. CDR3 size: 14 residues. The V gene lost 6 bases and the J gene lost 1 base, with 12 bases spanning the gap. Germline CDR1 and CDR2: SGHTA and FQGNSA. As DNA, the CDR3 is TGTGCCAGCAGTCCCCGGAGGAGGAACACTGAAGCTTTCTTT. Protein: CASSPRRRNTEAFF.

The rearrangement links TRBV20-1 to TRBJ1-5, with D unclear. Germline V gene lookup returns CDR1 DFQATT and CDR2 SNEGSKA (reference sequence). V was pared by 6 bases and J by 3 bases, with 6 bases between. CDR3 size: 11 residues. CDR3 nucleotide sequence: TGCAGTGCCGGGTCCAATCAGCCCCAGCATTTT. As protein: CSAGSNQPQHF.

The chain combines TRBV4-3 with TRBJ1-2, with D possibly TRBD1 on 5 matching bases. Trimming left V 0 bases short and J 4 bases short, with 18 bases between. This CDR3 has 17 amino acids. The germline V gene encodes CDR1 LGHNA and CDR2 YSLEER. CDR3 DNA sequence: TGCGCCAGCAGCCAAGATTTGGCAGGGAAATATGGCTATGGCTACACCTTC. Protein product: CASSQDLAGKYGYGYTF.

This clone has only one observation. The gene calls are TRBV7-8 and TRBJ1-4, with D perhaps matching TRBD1 (5 bases). Germline assignment: CDR1 SGHVS and CDR2 FQNEAQ. V was trimmed by 4 bases and J by 3 bases, leaving 12 bases between them. The CDR3 sequence is 15 residues long. The CDR3 DNA reads as TGTGCCAGCAGCTATATCACAGGTTCTAATGAAAAACTGTTTTTT. It yields the protein CASSYITGSNEKLFF. Based on the CDR3 plus reference TRBV7-8 and TRBJ1-4, the full variable domain is GAGVSQSPRYKVAKRGQDVALRCDPISGHVSLFWYQQALGQGPEFLTYFQNEAQLDKSGLPSDRFFAERPEGSVSTLKIQRTQQEDSAVYLCASSYITGSNEKLFFGSGTQLSVL.

The J gene is TRBJ2-1, the V gene TRBV9; TRBD2 matches at 8 bases. Unmatched junction bases numbered 6, after V lost 0 bases and J lost 4 bases. CDR3 size: 16 residues. Germline V gene sequence: CDR1 SGDLS, CDR2 YYNGEE. The CDR3 coding sequence is TGTGCCAGCAGCGTAGTTGGGTCTAGCGGGTACAATGAGCAGTTCTTC. Amino acid sequence: CASSVVGSSGYNEQFF.

The CDR3: CASSQDTGGDTEAFF. CDR3 coding DNA: TGTGCCAGCAGCCAAGATACAGGGGGGGACACTGAAGCTTTCTTT. The gene calls are TRBV4-2 and TRBJ1-1; TRBD1 matches 8 bases. With V trimmed by 0 bases and J by 3 bases, 3 bases remained unmatched. The V gene's germline CDR1 is LGHNA and CDR2 YNFKEQ. The CDR3 length is 15 residues.

This rearrangement joins TRBV7-2 to TRBJ2-5; TRBD2 matches 13 bases. CDR3 length equals 16 residues. Germline V lookup: CDR1 SGHTA, CDR2 FQGNSA. Trimming at V came to 5 bases and at J to 1 base, leaving 4 bases not matched to a gene. CDR3: CASSEGTSGTQETQYF. CDR3 DNA sequence: TGTGCCAGCAGCGAGGGGACTAGCGGGACCCAAGAGACCCAGTACTTC.

The rearrangement joins TRBV12-3 or TRBV12-4 to TRBJ2-1; TRBD2 is a possible D gene (5 bases). CDR3 length: 13 amino acids. Trimming removed 8 bases at V and 6 bases at J, with 14 bases between. CDR3 region: CASARVEGNEQFF. CDR3 bases: TGTGCCAGCGCTAGGGTAGAGGGCAATGAGCAGTTCTTC.

J is TRBJ1-2 and V is TRBV29-1; possible D gene TRBD1, 6 bases. CDR3 length: 16 amino acids. Trimming shortened V by 0 bases and J by 4 bases, and 18 bases separated the two germline ends. Germline V gives CDR1 SQVTM, CDR2 ANQGSEA. DNA for the CDR3: TGCAGCGTTGAAGATTCTCCAGGGGTACCTGCCTATGGCTACACCTTC. This gives the protein CSVEDSPGVPAYGYTF.

This chain joins TRBV9 and TRBJ2-3; a possible D gene is TRBD2 (6 bases). The CDR3 covers 15 residues. Trimming took off 4 bases at V and 6 bases at J, with 18 bases between the two ends. Germline CDR1 SGDLS, CDR2 YYNGEE. The DNA for the CDR3 is TGTGCCAGCAGCCTCCTCGGGGGATCTATTGATACGCAGTATTTT. Amino acid sequence: CASSLLGGSIDTQYF.

In this sample, this clone turned up once. The chain recombines TRBV27 with TRBJ1-1; 9 bases align to TRBD1. With 2 bases clipped from V and 12 bases from J, the junction kept 13 bases outside the gene matches. This CDR3 spans 15 amino acids. Germline V CDR1 and CDR2: MNHEY, SMNVEV (reference sequence). This CDR3 reads CASSLGTGGAELPFF. CDR3 sequence (DNA): TGTGCCAGCAGTTTAGGCACAGGGGGCGCCGAGTTGCCTTTCTTT.

This clone has just one count. The chain employs TRBV10-2 and TRBJ1-1; D uncertain. The CDR3 sequence is 13 residues long. V was cut by 8 bases and J by 0 bases, with 10 bases left in between. Germline CDR1 is WSHSY and CDR2 is SAAADI. The CDR3 reads CASFQTLNTEAFF. The DNA for the CDR3 is TGCGCCAGCTTCCAGACACTGAACACTGAAGCTTTCTTT.

This chain uses TRBV6-2 or TRBV6-3 with TRBJ1-6; the D is unclear. The ends were cut back, 2 bases at V and 5 bases at J, with 7 bases in the middle. Germline V gene data show CDR1 as MNHEY and CDR2 as SVGEGT. This CDR3 comprises 14 residues. The CDR3 spells CASSYEQDNSPLHF. CDR3 in DNA: TGTGCCAGCAGTTACGAGCAGGATAATTCACCCCTCCACTTT.

Here the CDR3 reads CASSLFGGDTIYF. CDR3 coding DNA: TGTGCCAGCAGCTTGTTTGGAGGTGACACCATATATTTT. The genes are TRBV7-2 and TRBJ1-3; D call uncertain. This CDR3 contains 13 residues. The germline gives CDR1 SGHTA, CDR2 FQGNSA. The germline V and J ends were trimmed by 3 bases and 8 bases, with 11 bases remaining between them.

The rearrangement links TRBV3-1 (or the pseudogene TRBV3-2) to TRBJ1-1; no reliable D call. The length of the CDR3 is 14 residues. The germline CDR1 and CDR2 sequences are LGHDT and YNNKEL (reference sequence). V lost 0 bases and J lost 4, with 9 bases in between. In DNA form, the CDR3 reads TGTGCCAGCAGCCAAGAAGCCGGGGTCACTGAAGCTTTCTTT. Translation gives CASSQEAGVTEAFF.

The chain carries TRBV7-2 and TRBJ2-5, with TRBD2 as a possible D gene (6 bases). The CDR3 spans 14 residues. Deletions cut 3 bases from V and 8 bases from J, with 16 bases between. Germline V gives CDR1 SGHTA, CDR2 FQGNSA. Here the CDR3 reads CASSLEGPRVTQYF. The DNA of the CDR3 is TGTGCCAGCAGCTTGGAGGGACCAAGAGTTACCCAGTACTTC.

CDR3 DNA sequence: TGTGCCAGCAGTCCGGGGGATAAAAACGGGGAGCTGTTTTTT. Residues: CASSPGDKNGELFF. The rearrangement uses TRBV27 and TRBJ2-2; possible D gene TRBD2, 6 bases. Germline V gene lookup returns CDR1 MNHEY and CDR2 SMNVEV (reference sequence). Trimming stripped 5 bases from V and 7 bases from J, with 14 bases between. The CDR3 loop spans 14 amino acids.

The chain combines TRBV11-2 with TRBJ1-4; tentative D call: TRBD1 (6 bases). V lost 1 base to trimming and J lost 6 bases, with 9 bases between them. The CDR3 runs to 14 residues. In germline, CDR1 is SGHAT, CDR2 FQNNGV. CDR3 sequence: CASSLGRGYEKLFF. DNA of the CDR3: TGTGCCAGCAGCTTAGGCAGGGGTTATGAAAAACTGTTTTTT.

This chain joins TRBV30 and TRBJ2-1; 12 bases match TRBD2. Germline V gene lookup returns CDR1 GTSNPN and CDR2 SVGIG (reference sequence). V gave up 3 bases and J gave up 12 bases; unmatched junction bases: 3. The CDR3 has 12 amino acids. DNA for the CDR3: TGTGCCTGGAGGCCTAGCGGGGGGGCGCAGTTCTTC. The encoded protein is CAWRPSGGAQFF.